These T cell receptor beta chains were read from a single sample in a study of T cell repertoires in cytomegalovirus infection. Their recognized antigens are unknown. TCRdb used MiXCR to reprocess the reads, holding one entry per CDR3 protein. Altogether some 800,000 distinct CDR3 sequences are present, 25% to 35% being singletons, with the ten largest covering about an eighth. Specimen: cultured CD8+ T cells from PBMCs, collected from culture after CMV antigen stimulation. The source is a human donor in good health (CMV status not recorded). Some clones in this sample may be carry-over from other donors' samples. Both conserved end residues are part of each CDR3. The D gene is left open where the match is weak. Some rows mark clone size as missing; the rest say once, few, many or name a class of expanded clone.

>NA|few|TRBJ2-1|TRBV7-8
CASSLAPESSYNEQFF
TGTGCCAGCAGCTTAGCGCCGGAGAGCTCCTACAATGAGCAGTTCTTC
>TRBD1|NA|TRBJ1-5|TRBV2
CASSKTGTGNQPQHF
TGTGCCAGCAGCAAGACCGGGACAGGCAATCAGCCCCAGCATTTT
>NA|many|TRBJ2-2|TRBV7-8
CASSSWDKLNTGELFF
TGTGCCAGCAGCTCTTGGGACAAACTAAACACCGGGGAGCTGTTTTTT
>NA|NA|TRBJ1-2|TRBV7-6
CASSLMTDNYGYTF
TGTGCCAGCAGCTTAATGACAGACAACTATGGCTACACCTTC
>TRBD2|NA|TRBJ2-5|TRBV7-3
CASSPGTGTTSGGVETQYF
TGTGCCAGCAGCCCCGGGACAGGAACGACTAGCGGGGGGGTGGAGACCCAGTACTTC
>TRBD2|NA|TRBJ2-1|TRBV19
CASSIPWLAGGPTYNEQFF
TGTGCCAGTAGTATACCGTGGCTAGCGGGGGGTCCTACCTACAATGAGCAGTTCTTC
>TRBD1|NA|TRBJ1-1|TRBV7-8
CASSFLRTGGTEAFF
TGTGCCAGCAGCTTTCTCCGGACAGGGGGTACTGAAGCTTTCTTT
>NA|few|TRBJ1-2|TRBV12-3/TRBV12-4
CASVLGGGHYGYTF
TGTGCCAGTGTACTGGGGGGAGGCCACTATGGCTACACCTTC
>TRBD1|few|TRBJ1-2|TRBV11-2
CASSSSNHRGEYGYTF
TGTGCCAGCAGTTCAAGCAATCACAGGGGAGAGTATGGCTACACCTTC
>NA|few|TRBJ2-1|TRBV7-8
CASSLGGWLLTPGNEQFF
TGTGCCAGCAGCTTAGGGGGTTGGCTCCTCACGCCGGGCAATGAGCAGTTCTTC
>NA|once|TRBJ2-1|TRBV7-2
CVSSLGRARRSYNEQFF
TGTGTCAGCAGCTTAGGGCGAGCGAGGCGCTCCTACAATGAGCAGTTCTTC
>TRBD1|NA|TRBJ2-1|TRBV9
CASSGPGTGDYNEQFF
TGTGCCAGCAGCGGACCCGGGACAGGGGATTACAATGAGCAGTTCTTC
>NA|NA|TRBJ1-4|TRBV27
CASSPRQMRTTNEKLFF
TGTGCCAGCAGTCCCAGACAGATGAGAACAACTAATGAAAAACTGTTTTTT
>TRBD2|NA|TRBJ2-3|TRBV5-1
CASSPGGARTDTQYF
TGCGCCAGCAGCCCCGGGGGGGCAAGAACAGATACGCAGTATTTT
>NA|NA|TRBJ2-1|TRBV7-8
CASTNRRGSSYNEQFF
TGTGCCAGCACCAATCGCCGTGGGAGCTCCTACAATGAGCAGTTCTTC
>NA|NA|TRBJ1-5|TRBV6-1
CASSPYGGTSNQPQHF
TGTGCCAGCAGCCCGTATGGGGGTACTAGCAATCAGCCCCAGCATTTT
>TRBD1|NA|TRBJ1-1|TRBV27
CASSLSHPTGGAEAFF
TGTGCCAGCAGTTTATCTCACCCAACAGGGGGGGCTGAAGCTTTCTTT
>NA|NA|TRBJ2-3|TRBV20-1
CSARKGGANTQYF
TGCAGTGCCCGTAAGGGGGGGGCAAATACGCAGTATTTT
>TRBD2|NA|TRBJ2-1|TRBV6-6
CASSYSRAGGRNEQFF
TGTGCCAGCAGTTACTCGAGGGCGGGGGGGCGGAATGAGCAGTTCTTC
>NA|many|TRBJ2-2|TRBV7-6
CASSFEESGELFF
TGTGCCAGCAGCTTTGAGGAATCCGGGGAGCTGTTTTTT
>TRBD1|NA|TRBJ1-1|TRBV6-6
CASSYTGGMNTEAFF
TGTGCCAGCAGTTACACAGGGGGGATGAACACTGAAGCTTTCTTT
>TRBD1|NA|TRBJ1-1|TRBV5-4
CASSFKGARARVNTEAFF
TGTGCCAGCAGCTTCAAGGGGGCGCGCGCAAGGGTGAACACTGAAGCTTTCTTT
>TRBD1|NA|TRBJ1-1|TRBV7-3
CASSLTRRGRFSEAFF
TGTGCCAGCAGCTTAACCCGGAGGGGGCGGTTCAGTGAAGCTTTCTTT
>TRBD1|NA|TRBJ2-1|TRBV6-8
CASSSPGTGDPLSQFF
TGTGCCAGCAGTTCGCCCGGGACAGGGGACCCCCTTTCGCAGTTCTTC
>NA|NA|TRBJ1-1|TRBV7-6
CASSSGQITEAFF
TGTGCCAGCAGCTCAGGACAGATCACTGAAGCTTTCTTT
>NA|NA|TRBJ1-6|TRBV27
CASSSGSYNLPLHF
TGTGCCAGCAGTTCAGGCTCCTATAATTTACCCCTCCACTTT
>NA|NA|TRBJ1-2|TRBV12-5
CASGLVGQIYGYTF
TGTGCTAGTGGTTTGGTTGGACAGATCTATGGCTACACCTTC
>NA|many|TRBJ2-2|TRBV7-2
CASSPMTSNTGELFF
TGTGCCAGCAGCCCCATGACCTCGAACACCGGGGAGCTGTTTTTT
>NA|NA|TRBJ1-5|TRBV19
CASSIGGPNQPQHF
TGTGCCAGTAGTATAGGGGGACCCAATCAGCCCCAGCATTTT
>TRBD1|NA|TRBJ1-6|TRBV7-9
CASSQPGQGGSPLHF
TGTGCCAGCAGCCAACCTGGACAGGGCGGTTCACCCCTCCACTTT
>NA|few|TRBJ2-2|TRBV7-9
CASSHPDNANTGELFF
TGTGCCAGCAGTCACCCAGATAACGCGAACACCGGGGAGCTGTTTTTT
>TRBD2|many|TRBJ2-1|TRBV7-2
CASSFSGNEQFF
TGTGCCAGCAGCTTTAGCGGGAATGAGCAGTTCTTC
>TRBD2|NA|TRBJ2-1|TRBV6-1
CASSVTSGAYNEQFF
TGTGCCAGCAGTGTTACTAGCGGCGCCTACAATGAGCAGTTCTTC
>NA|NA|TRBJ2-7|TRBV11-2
CASSTRSSGRGSEQYF
TGTGCCAGCAGCACTAGGTCCTCGGGCCGAGGTAGTGAGCAGTACTTC
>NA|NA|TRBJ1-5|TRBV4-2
CASSQGVGSGQPQHF
TGTGCCAGCAGCCAAGGGGTAGGGTCCGGTCAGCCCCAGCATTTT
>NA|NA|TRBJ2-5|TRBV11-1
CASSSPTKPDQETQYF
TGTGCCAGCAGCTCGCCCACCAAGCCCGACCAAGAGACCCAGTACTTC
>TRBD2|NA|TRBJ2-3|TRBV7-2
CASSDSSGGEDTQYF
TGTGCCAGCAGCGATTCTAGCGGGGGGGAAGATACGCAGTATTTT
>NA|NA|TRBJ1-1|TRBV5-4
CASKAGAGEAFF
TGTGCCAGCAAAGCGGGGGCCGGAGAAGCTTTCTTT
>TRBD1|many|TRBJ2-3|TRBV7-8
CASSLPDRGGTDTQYF
TGTGCCAGCAGCCTACCGGACAGGGGAGGCACAGATACGCAGTATTTT